These 2 T cell receptor beta chains were sequenced from one sample in a study of cytotoxic CD8 clonotypes in ibrutinib-treated CLL. Generated by immunoSEQ multiplex PCR, the TCRdb table keeps only in-frame clones and is missing some. The sample has about 300,000 clones, roughly 71% seen once. The sample here was PBMCs, taken after 36 months of ibrutinib treatment. The source is a human donor with chronic lymphocytic leukemia.

The V gene is TRBV6-5, the J gene TRBJ1-3; D is unresolved. Germline V gene sequence: CDR1 MNHEY, CDR2 SVGAGI. The CDR3 is 14 residues long. The V gene lost 2 bases and the J gene lost 0 bases, with 5 bases spanning the gap. CDR3 sequence (DNA): TGTGCCAGCAGTTACGGAAACTCTGGAAACACCATATATTTT. Encoded protein: CASSYGNSGNTIYF.

The rearrangement links TRBV21-1 to TRBJ2-5; TRBD1 reflects the table's D call only, with no check against the DNA. TRBV21-1 is a listed pseudogene. CDR3 length equals 14 residues. The CDR3 DNA sequence: TGTGCCAGCAGCAGAAGGACAGCCCAAGAGACCCAGTACTTC. Protein: CASSRRTAQETQYF.